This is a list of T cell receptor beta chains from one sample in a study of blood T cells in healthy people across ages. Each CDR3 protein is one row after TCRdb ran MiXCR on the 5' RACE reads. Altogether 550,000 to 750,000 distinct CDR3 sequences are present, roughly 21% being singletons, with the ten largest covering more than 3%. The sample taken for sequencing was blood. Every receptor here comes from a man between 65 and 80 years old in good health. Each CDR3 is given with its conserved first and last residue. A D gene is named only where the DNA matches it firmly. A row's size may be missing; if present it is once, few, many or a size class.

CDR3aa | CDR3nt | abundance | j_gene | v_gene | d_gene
CSVEGTSGSADTQYF | TGCAGCGTTGAGGGGACTAGCGGGAGTGCAGATACGCAGTATTTT | many | TRBJ2-3 | TRBV29-1 | TRBD2
CSAGVQGRLEAFF | TGCAGTGCTGGGGTACAGGGGAGGCTTGAAGCTTTCTTT | NA | TRBJ1-1 | TRBV20-1 | TRBD1
CASSLDREMIYGYTF | TGTGCCAGCAGCCTAGACAGGGAAATGATCTATGGCTACACCTTC | once | TRBJ1-2 | TRBV7-2 | TRBD1
CSAAAAVNSPLHF | TGCAGTGCCGCAGCGGCAGTTAATTCACCCCTCCACTTT | NA | TRBJ1-6 | TRBV20-1 | NA
CASSLAGRGSYNEQFF | TGTGCCAGCAGCTTGGCCGGGAGGGGATCCTACAATGAGCAGTTCTTC | few | TRBJ2-1 | TRBV5-6 | TRBD2
CAISGGTSGHTNVLTF | TGTGCCATCAGTGGGGGGACTAGCGGTCATACCAACGTCCTGACTTTC | few | TRBJ2-6 | TRBV10-3 | TRBD2
CASGVDRANSYGYTF | TGTGCCAGCGGTGTGGACAGGGCCAATTCCTATGGCTACACCTTC | many | TRBJ1-2 | TRBV2 | TRBD1
CASSYWDTYEQYF | TGTGCCAGCAGTTACTGGGACACCTACGAGCAGTACTTC | few | TRBJ2-7 | TRBV6-2/TRBV6-3 | NA
CASSTAVLAGAEQFF | TGTGCCAGCAGCACGGCCGTTCTAGCGGGAGCTGAGCAGTTCTTC | NA | TRBJ2-1 | TRBV7-2 | TRBD2
CSASLRTPPENEQFF | TGCAGTGCTAGCTTGCGGACCCCCCCGGAGAATGAGCAGTTCTTC | few | TRBJ2-1 | TRBV20-1 | NA